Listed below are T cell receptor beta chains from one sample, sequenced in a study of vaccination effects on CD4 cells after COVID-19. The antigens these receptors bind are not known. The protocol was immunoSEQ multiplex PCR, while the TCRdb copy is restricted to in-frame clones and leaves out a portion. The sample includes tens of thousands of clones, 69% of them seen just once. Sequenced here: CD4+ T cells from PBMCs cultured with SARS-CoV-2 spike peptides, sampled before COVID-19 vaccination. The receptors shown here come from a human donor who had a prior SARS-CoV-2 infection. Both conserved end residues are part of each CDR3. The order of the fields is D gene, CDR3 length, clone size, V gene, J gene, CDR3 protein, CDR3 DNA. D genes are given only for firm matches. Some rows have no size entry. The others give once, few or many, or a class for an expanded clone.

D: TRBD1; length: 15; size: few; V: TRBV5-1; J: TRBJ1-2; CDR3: CASSLNEGASNGYTF; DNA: TGCGCCAGCAGCTTGAATGAGGGGGCAAGTAATGGCTACACCTTC
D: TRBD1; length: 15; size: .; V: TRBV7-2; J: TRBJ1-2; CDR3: CASSSDVTGAYGYTF; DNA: TGTGCCAGCAGCTCCGACGTCACAGGGGCCTATGGCTACACCTTC
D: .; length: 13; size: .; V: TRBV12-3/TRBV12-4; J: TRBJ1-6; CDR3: CASRRDGSVPLHF; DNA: TGTGCCAGCAGGCGGGACGGGTCAGTCCCCCTCCACTTT
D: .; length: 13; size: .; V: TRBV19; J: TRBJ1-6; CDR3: CASAGSYNSPLHF; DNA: TGTGCCAGCGCCGGCTCCTATAATTCACCCCTCCACTTT
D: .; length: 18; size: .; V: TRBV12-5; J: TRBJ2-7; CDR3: CASGLVSFAADPPGEQYF; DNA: TGTGCTAGTGGTTTGGTATCTTTCGCGGCGGACCCACCGGGGGAGCAGTACTTC
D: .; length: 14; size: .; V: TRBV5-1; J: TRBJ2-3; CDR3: CASSSRDPADTQYF; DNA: TGCGCCAGCAGCTCCAGGGACCCCGCAGATACGCAGTATTTT
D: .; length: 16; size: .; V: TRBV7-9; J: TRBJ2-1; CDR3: CASSLGVGSTYNEQFF; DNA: TGTGCCAGCAGCTTAGGGGTGGGGTCGACGTACAATGAGCAGTTCTTC
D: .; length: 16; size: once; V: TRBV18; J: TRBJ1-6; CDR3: CASSPSRQGWNSPLHF; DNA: TGTGCCAGCTCACCGTCGAGGCAGGGTTGGAATTCACCCCTCCACTTT
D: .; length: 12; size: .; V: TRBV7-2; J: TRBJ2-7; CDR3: CASSLLTYEQYF; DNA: TGTGCCAGCAGCCTACTAACCTACGAGCAGTACTTC
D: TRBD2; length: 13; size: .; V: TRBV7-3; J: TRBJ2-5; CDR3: CASSPWGGETQYF; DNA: TGTGCCAGCAGCCCCTGGGGGGGGGAGACCCAGTACTTC
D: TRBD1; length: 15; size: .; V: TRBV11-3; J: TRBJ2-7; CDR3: CASSSLQGAAYEPYF; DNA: TGTGCCAGCAGCTCACTTCAGGGGGCCGCCTACGAGCCGTACTTC
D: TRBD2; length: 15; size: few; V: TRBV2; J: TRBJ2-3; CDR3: CASNGRSGTTDTQYF; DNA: TGTGCCAGCAACGGAAGAAGCGGGACCACAGATACGCAGTATTTT
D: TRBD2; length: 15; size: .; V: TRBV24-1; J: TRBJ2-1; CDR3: CATSDPRRGENEQFF; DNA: TGTGCCACCAGTGACCCGAGACGGGGGGAGAATGAGCAGTTCTTC
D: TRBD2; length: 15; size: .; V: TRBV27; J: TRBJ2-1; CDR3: CASNSKLAVYNEQFF; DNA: TGTGCCAGCAACTCAAAACTAGCGGTTTACAATGAGCAGTTCTTC
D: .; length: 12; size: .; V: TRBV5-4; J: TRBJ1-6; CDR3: CASRRGNSPLHF; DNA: TGTGCCAGCAGGAGGGGCAATTCACCCCTCCACTTT
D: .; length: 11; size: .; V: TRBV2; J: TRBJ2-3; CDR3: CASSAKDTQYF; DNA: TGTGCCAGCAGCGCTAAAGATACGCAGTATTTT